This T cell receptor beta chain comes out of a study of vaccination and CD4 T cells after COVID-19. Study-wide background: The peptides that stimulated the cells were overlapping spike peptides from SARS-CoV-2, HCoV-NL63, HCoV-OC43 and HCoV-229E.

With respect to this clonotype: Its antigen is still unknown.

The length of the CDR3 is 14 residues. V was pared by 7 bases and J by 7 bases, with 14 bases between. Whole-study findings and limits: A relatively small number of convalescent patients were studied, and no early post-infection timepoints were included.

Sequence data for DNA of cultured CD4+ T cells were generated by the Oncomine TCR Beta short-read assay. Genomic DNA from cultured CD4+ T cells was extracted. Each CDR3 protein is one row after TCRdb ran MiXCR on the PCR reads. The table records around 20,000 distinct CDR3 sequences, about half of them present only once. Treatment in this sample: approximately 9-day PBMC culture with coronavirus spike peptide pools or control peptides (ViraFEST assay). After being plated at fewer than 2.5 million per well, PBMCs were cultured with 9.5 to 10 IU/ml IL-2 and approximately 10 ug/ml peptide pools. The TCR sequence derives from a human donor who had recovered from COVID-19. Material for sequencing was CD4+ T cells from blood, cultured in vitro. This sequence joins TRBV12-3 or TRBV12-4 and TRBJ1-6, with D perhaps matching TRBD1 (5 bases). This CDR3 is CASNLYGGNSPLHF. The CDR3 nucleotides are TGTGCCAGCAACCTTTACGGGGGGAATTCACCCCTCCACTTT.